Listed here is a single TCR beta chain. Its antigen is not identified. The sample is drawn from a study of Ad26.COV2.S vaccination and SARS-CoV-2 variants. Germline CDR1 is KGHSH and CDR2 is LQKENI. The junction had 6 bases not matched to a gene; V was cut back by 2 bases and J by 0 bases. CDR3 length: 16 amino acids. Study results and limitations: Spike-specific TCR breadth was greater after Ad26.COV2.S than placebo.

Libraries were prepared by immunoSEQ multiplex PCR; TCRdb keeps only in-frame clonotypes and omits some of them. This sample yields fewer than 600,000 clones, of which about 89% are seen a single time; 1.7% belongs to the top ten. Treatment meaning: some 19 received Ad26.COV2.S at low or high dose, single or two shots; five or six received placebo; per-sample allocation not given. The samples date from day 63 after the first vaccine or placebo injection. A Boston adult aged 18-55 years was the donor. Ad26.COV2.S expressed prefusion-stabilized spike from the original Wuhan strain. The V and J genes are TRBV18 and TRBJ1-1, with 7 bases lining up with TRBD1. The receptor comes from a person aged 18-65 years who received the Ad26.COV2.S COVID-19 vaccine or a placebo. The sequenced sample was peripheral blood, obtained in a trial of Ad26.COV2.S vaccine versus placebo. The CDR3 DNA is TGTGCCAGCTCACCAGTAGCGCAGGGGGTGAACACTGAAGCTTTCTTT. It specifies CASSPVAQGVNTEAFF.